This T cell receptor beta chain was identified in a study of patients and donors after allogeneic stem cell transplantation. TCRdb redid the calling of the RT-PCR reads with MiXCR, one entry per CDR3 protein. The repertoire holds some 200,000 distinct CDR3 sequences, with 41% as singletons. A few counts support this clonotype. V trimming: 5 bases; J trimming: 4 bases; junction bases outside the gene matches: 8. CDR3 length: 15 residues. CDR1 and CDR2 (germline): KGHSH, LQKENI. Sample: blood, either unsorted or a sorted T cell fraction (not recorded which). This sequence originates from a human donor who was either an allogeneic HSCT recipient or a stem cell or donor lymphocyte infusion donor (not recorded which). It is not recorded whose cells these are; they may come from a transplant donor. The genes are TRBV18 and TRBJ1-2; TRBD1 aligns across 9 bases. Written as DNA, the CDR3 is TGTGCCAGCTCATACGACAGGGGGAGAGGCTATGGCTACACCTTC. Translating gives CASSYDRGRGYGYTF.